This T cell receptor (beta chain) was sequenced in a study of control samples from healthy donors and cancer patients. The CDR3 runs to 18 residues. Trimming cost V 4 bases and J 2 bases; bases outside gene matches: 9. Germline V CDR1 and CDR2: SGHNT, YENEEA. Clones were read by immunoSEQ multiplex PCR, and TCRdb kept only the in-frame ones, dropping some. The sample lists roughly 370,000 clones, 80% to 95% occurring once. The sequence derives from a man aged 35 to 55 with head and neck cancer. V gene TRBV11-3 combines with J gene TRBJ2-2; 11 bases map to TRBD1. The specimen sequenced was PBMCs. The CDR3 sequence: CASSSNLGQGANTGELFF. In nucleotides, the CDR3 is TGTGCCAGCAGCTCTAATCTCGGACAGGGGGCAAACACCGGGGAGCTGTTTTTT.